Detailed here is one T cell receptor (beta chain). The antigen is unknown. This sample is part of a study of cytomegalovirus exposure and HLA in healthy donors. General study results and limits: TCR beta V- and J-gene trimming was later associated with a missense DCLRE1C variant. Productive rates of about 87% or about 30% were seen for most TCR beta V segments in an earlier analysis.

This CDR3 contains 16 residues. CDR1 and CDR2 (germline): SGHNT, YENEEA. The junction had 10 bases not matched to a gene; V was cut back by 3 bases and J by 6 bases. This PCR relied on a set of 60 Vbeta primers and 13 Jbeta primers. TCRdb keeps only in-frame clones here, not all; method: immunoSEQ multiplex PCR. The data show 150,000 to 200,000 clones, around 85% seen once. Material for sequencing was PBMCs. The receptor was derived from a man in his forties or fifties in good health and CMV-seropositive. J is TRBJ2-1 and V is TRBV11-3; 8 nucleotides match TRBD2. The CDR3 loop reads CASSFRGSGGFNEQFF. The CDR3 bases are TGTGCCAGCAGCTTCCGGGGGAGCGGGGGCTTCAATGAGCAGTTCTTC.